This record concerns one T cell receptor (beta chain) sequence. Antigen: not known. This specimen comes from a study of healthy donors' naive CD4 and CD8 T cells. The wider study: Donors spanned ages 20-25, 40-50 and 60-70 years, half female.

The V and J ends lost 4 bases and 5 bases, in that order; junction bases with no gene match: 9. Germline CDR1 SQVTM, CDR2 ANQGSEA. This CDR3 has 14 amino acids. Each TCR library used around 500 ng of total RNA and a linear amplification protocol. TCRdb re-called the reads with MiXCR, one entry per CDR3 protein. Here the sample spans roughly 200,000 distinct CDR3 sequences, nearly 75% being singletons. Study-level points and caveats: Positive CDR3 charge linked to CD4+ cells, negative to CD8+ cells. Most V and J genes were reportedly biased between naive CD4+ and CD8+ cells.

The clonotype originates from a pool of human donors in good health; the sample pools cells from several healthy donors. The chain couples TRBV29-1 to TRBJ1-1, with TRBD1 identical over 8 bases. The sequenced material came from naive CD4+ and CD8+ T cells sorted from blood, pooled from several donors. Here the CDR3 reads CSVGTGQEVTEAFF. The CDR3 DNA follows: TGCAGCGTTGGTACGGGACAGGAGGTAACTGAAGCTTTCTTT.